The sequence of this TCR beta chain was determined in a study of blood T cell repertoires in COVID-19. Turning to the study itself: Material from acute and convalescent COVID-19 was sourced from the United States, Italy and Spain.

The cohort comprised adults aged about 18 to 100 years residing in approximately 25 US areas. In the authors' workflow: Nucleated cell number was recorded as an estimate derived from reference gene primer amplification. Profiling relied on immunoSEQ multiplex PCR, and the TCRdb table lists in-frame clones only, not all of them. That table gives V, J and clone size, and the DNA gave D and trimming. The data hold 250,000 or so clones, with 91% observed a single time. With 0 bases clipped from V and 5 bases from J, the junction kept 10 bases outside the gene matches. The CDR3 extends over 17 amino acids. Germline CDR1 is ENHRY and CDR2 is SYGVKD.

The sample was PBMCs or T cells enriched from blood (not recorded which). The receptor comes from a human donor in a cohort exposed to, infected with or recovered from COVID-19 (not recorded which). The donor label of this sample is uncertain. The rearrangement joins TRBV10-3 to TRBJ2-1; 7 positions match TRBD2. The CDR3 coding sequence is TGTGCCATCAGTGAGTCCCCGGGGGACTATACGAACAATGAGCAGTTCTTC. Translated: CAISESPGDYTNNEQFF.